This paragraph covers one TCR beta chain sequence. Its specificity is not known. TCRdb's table, derived via immunoSEQ multiplex PCR, lists solely in-frame clones and lacks some. The profile covers 80,000 to 100,000 clones, with around 85% appearing a single time and roughly 3.8% taken by the ten largest. The sample comes from a study of cytomegalovirus exposure and HLA in healthy donors. Study at large: A subsequent analysis stated that the 120 validation repertoires were run on the same platform as the roughly 670 first-cohort repertoires.

CDR1 and CDR2 from the germline V gene are MDHEN and SYDVKM. The CDR3 covers 15 residues. Losses at the gene ends were 6 bases for V and 12 bases for J; bases not matched to a gene: 16. Study-wide findings and caveats: Rarity marked most TCR sequences, yet some public TCRs occurred in many donors. Overall, approximately 180 TCR beta chains were annotated as cytomegalovirus-associated.

The donors were in the approximately 120-subject validation cohort; that cohort was separate from the roughly 700-subject first cohort. The chain employs TRBV28 and TRBJ1-2; 10 nucleotides match TRBD1. The sample comprised PBMCs. This clonotype originated in a woman aged 25-40 years in good health and CMV-seronegative. Written as DNA, the CDR3 is TGTGCCAGCAGCCGAATCCTTCCGGGACAGGGGACCGACACCTTC. Translating gives CASSRILPGQGTDTF.